Below, 20 T cell receptor beta chains from the same sample are listed, as sequenced in a study of monozygotic twins with inflammatory bowel disease. TCRdb reprocessed the 5' RACE reads and reports one entry per CDR3 protein, with no DNA. The sample totals 150,000 to 200,000 distinct CDR3 sequences; its top ten clones hold roughly 7%. Sequencing input: blood. Receptors originate from a human donor with ulcerative colitis or Crohn's disease, or a healthy co-twin of an affected twin (not recorded which).

This rearrangement joins TRBV5-1 to TRBJ1-5; TCRdb's D call, TRBD1, is unchecked because there is no DNA. CDR1 and CDR2 from the germline V gene are SGHRS and YFSETQ. The CDR3 loop spans 15 amino acids. CDR3: CASSWDGMNNQPQHF.

This chain links TRBV5-1 with TRBJ1-5; TCRdb's D call, TRBD1, is unchecked because there is no DNA. The CDR3 contains 15 residues. Per the germline V gene, CDR1 is SGHRS and CDR2 is YFSETQ. CDR3 amino acids: CASSGGDGINQPQHF.

The chain joins TRBV24-1 to TRBJ2-1; TCRdb's D call, TRBD1, is unchecked because there is no DNA. The V gene's germline CDR1 is KGHDR and CDR2 SFDVKD. The CDR3 contains 16 residues. The CDR3 loop reads CATSDFADSGDNEQFF.

CDR3 amino acids: CASSAGVGATGGYTF. The gene calls are TRBV5-1 and TRBJ1-2; the D call from TCRdb, TRBD1, cannot be confirmed without DNA. The CDR3 consists of 15 residues. CDR1 is SGHRS, CDR2 YFSETQ, per germline. Using reference TRBV5-1 and TRBJ1-2 for the parts outside the CDR3, the full variable domain is KAGVTQTPRYLIKTRGQQVTLSCSPISGHRSVSWYQQTPGQGLQFLFEYFSETQRNKGNFPGRFSGRQFSNSRSEMNVSTLELGDSALYLCASSAGVGATGGYTFGSGTRLTVV.

J is TRBJ2-5 and V is TRBV14; TCRdb proposes TRBD2, but this gene call is untestable without DNA. Germline V CDR1 and CDR2: SGHDN, FVKESK. The CDR3 is made up of 15 amino acids. CDR3 protein: CASSRGLAGEETQYF. Drawing the rest from reference TRBV14 and TRBJ2-5, the complete variable domain is EAGVTQFPSHSVIEKGQTVTLRCDPISGHDNLYWYRRVMGKEIKFLLHFVKESKQDESGMPNNRFLAERTGGTYSTLKVQPAELEDSGVYFCASSRGLAGEETQYFGPGTRLLVL.

V usage is TRBV21-1 and J usage is TRBJ2-4; no DNA is available, so the TRBD1 call from TCRdb remains unchecked. TRBV21-1 is tagged as a pseudogene. The CDR3 is made up of 15 amino acids. The chain's CDR3 is CASSKVEPGWSIQYF.

The chain uses TRBV7-9 and TRBJ1-4; TCRdb returns TRBD1, unconfirmable since there is no DNA. Germline V gene sequence: CDR1 SEHNR, CDR2 FQNEAQ (reference sequence). The CDR3 has 12 residues. This chain's CDR3 is CATGDIGEKLFF.

The rearrangement uses TRBV5-6 and TRBJ2-2; the TCRdb D gene call, TRBD1, has no DNA to confirm it. Germline CDR1 and CDR2: SGHDT and YYEEEE. The CDR3 has 16 amino acids. The CDR3 loop reads CASSSRGGGLGVELFF.

V is TRBV28 and J is TRBJ2-4; the TRBD1 assignment by TCRdb is unverifiable without DNA. The CDR3 has 17 residues. Germline V CDR1 and CDR2: MDHEN, SYDVKM. CDR3 region: CASSLRDRALAKNIQYF.

The rearrangement joins TRBV7-3 to TRBJ2-7; TCRdb's D call, TRBD1, is unchecked because there is no DNA. The CDR3 totals 20 residues. Germline V gene sequence: CDR1 SGHTA, CDR2 FQGTGA. The CDR3 here is CASSSKLATLQGWPQKEQYF. The variable domain in full, with the rest retrieved from reference TRBV7-3 and TRBJ2-7, is GAGVSQTPSNKVTEKGKYVELRCDPISGHTALYWYRQSLGQGPEFLIYFQGTGAADDSGLPNDRFFAVRPEGSVSTLKIQRTERGDSAVYLCASSSKLATLQGWPQKEQYFGPGTRLTVT.

This rearrangement joins TRBV29-1 to TRBJ1-1. Per germline, CDR1 SQVTM and CDR2 ANQGSEA. The CDR3 covers 13 residues. Here the CDR3 reads CSVAGRMNTEAFF.

This chain's CDR3 is CASSSKNYSPLHF. The chain uses TRBV7-2 and TRBJ1-6. The CDR3 has 13 amino acids. Germline lookup yields CDR1 SGHTA and CDR2 FQGNSA.

V usage is TRBV11-2 and J usage is TRBJ2-1. The germline CDR1 and CDR2 sequences are SGHAT and FQNNGV. This CDR3 has 15 residues. The CDR3 is CASSLSSSSYNEQFF.

The chain is built from TRBV7-2 and TRBJ2-7; the TCRdb call, TRBD1, lacks DNA for checking. Per the germline V gene, CDR1 is SGHTA and CDR2 is FQGNSA. This CDR3 is built from 12 residues. The CDR3 is CASSLDGNEQYF.

The gene calls are TRBV28 and TRBJ2-5; TCRdb proposes TRBD2, but this gene call is untestable without DNA. CDR3 length: 12 amino acids. The germline V gene has CDR1 MDHEN and CDR2 SYDVKM. The CDR3 is CASFSPRETQYF. Drawing the rest from reference TRBV28 and TRBJ2-5, the complete variable domain is DVKVTQSSRYLVKRTGEKVFLECVQDMDHENMFWYRQDPGLGLRLIYFSYDVKMKEKGDIPEGYSVSREKKERFSLILESASTNQTSMYLCASFSPRETQYFGPGTRLLVL.

The chain carries TRBV7-9 and TRBJ1-2; TCRdb outputs TRBD1, but without DNA this stays unchecked. The CDR3 sequence is 15 residues long. Germline CDR1 and CDR2: SEHNR and FQNEAQ (reference sequence). The CDR3 sequence is CASSLGTGIGDGYTF.

V gene TRBV5-4 combines with J gene TRBJ2-5; TCRdb indicates TRBD1, and absent DNA this call remains unverified. CDR3 length: 13 amino acids. Germline V gives CDR1 SGHNT, CDR2 YYREEE (reference sequence). This CDR3 is CASSGVGEETQYF.

V is TRBV28 and J is TRBJ2-7; TCRdb proposes TRBD1, but this gene call is untestable without DNA. Germline V gives CDR1 MDHEN, CDR2 SYDVKM. The CDR3 spans 14 residues. This CDR3 reads CANSLGRGPYEQYF. The variable domain in full, with the rest retrieved from reference TRBV28 and TRBJ2-7, is DVKVTQSSRYLVKRTGEKVFLECVQDMDHENMFWYRQDPGLGLRLIYFSYDVKMKEKGDIPEGYSVSREKKERFSLILESASTNQTSMYLCANSLGRGPYEQYFGPGTRLTVT.

The chain carries TRBV20-1 and TRBJ1-2; the D call of TRBD1 rests on TCRdb alone, since no DNA is present to check it. The CDR3 length is 14 residues. Germline lookup yields CDR1 DFQATT and CDR2 SNEGSKA (reference sequence). CDR3 loop: CSARAAQGSGGYTF.

The chain employs TRBV7-2 and TRBJ2-7; absent DNA, TCRdb's TRBD1 call cannot be checked. Germline V gives CDR1 SGHTA, CDR2 FQGNSA. CDR3 size: 14 residues. This CDR3 is CASSYPGPSYEQYF.